Following are 8 T cell receptor beta chains from one sample sequenced in a study of regulatory T cells in long-lasting Graves disease. Time point described: newly diagnosed GD, antithyroid drugs for less than 3 months. TCR sequences were obtained from RNA taken from PBMCs. To make TCR beta libraries, researchers used iRepertoire HTBI primers and Arm-PCR of CDR3 regions. TCRdb processed the multiplex PCR reads anew with MiXCR; each CDR3 protein has one entry. The sample yields 550,000 to 650,000 distinct CDR3 sequences, about 16% seen once. These data were also filed under a second study, of T cells in Graves' hyperthyroidism and ophthalmopathy.

Here the sequenced sample was peripheral blood mononuclear cells (PBMCs), taken at new diagnosis, from a patient treated with antithyroid drugs. These receptor sequences come from a man between 18 and 35 years old with Graves disease.

The rearrangement joins TRBV6-1 to TRBJ2-7; 9 nucleotides match TRBD1. Germline assignment: CDR1 MNHNS and CDR2 SASEGT. The junction had 12 bases not matched to a gene; V was cut back by 8 bases and J by 1 base. The CDR3 consists of 16 residues. CDR3 nucleotide sequence: TGTGCCAGCCACCTGACGGGACAGGGATTATCCTACGAGCAGTACTTC. Encoded protein: CASHLTGQGLSYEQYF.

This clonotype was observed a handful of times. The chain links TRBV19 to TRBJ1-4; 7 bases are a match to TRBD1. CDR1 and CDR2 from the germline V gene are LNHDA and SQIVND (reference sequence). CDR3 size: 19 residues. V shed 10 bases and J 7 bases; nucleotides not matched to a gene: 27. This CDR3 reads CATRRQGGPSFTWGEKLFF. CDR3 nucleotide sequence: TGTGCCACCCGCCGTCAGGGGGGCCCTAGCTTTACTTGGGGTGAAAAACTGTTTTTT.

The chain employs TRBV5-1 and TRBJ2-6; D gene uncertain. The CDR3 is 15 residues long. Germline V gives CDR1 SGHRS, CDR2 YFSETQ. The V gene lost 5 bases and the J gene lost 0 bases, with 9 bases spanning the gap. DNA of the CDR3: TGCGCCAGCAGAGATACCGGCTCTGGGGCCAACGTCCTGACTTTC. This gives the protein CASRDTGSGANVLTF.

This clonotype showed up many times. The chain carries TRBV20-1 and TRBJ1-4; 9 bases are shared with TRBD1. V shed 6 bases and J 7 bases; nucleotides not matched to a gene: 6. The CDR3 covers 13 residues. Germline CDR1 and CDR2: DFQATT and SNEGSKA (reference sequence). The CDR3 bases are TGCAGTGCAACGGACAGGGGAGGTGAAAAACTGTTTTTT. It translates to CSATDRGGEKLFF.

This clonotype has a handful of counts. The chain combines TRBV7-3 with TRBJ2-1; TRBD1 matches 11 bases. CDR3 length: 14 residues. Losses at the gene ends were 5 bases for V and 6 bases for J; bases not matched to a gene: 3. The V gene's germline CDR1 is SGHTA and CDR2 FQGTGA. The CDR3 protein is CASSPGQGANEQFF. Here the CDR3 DNA reads TGTGCCAGCAGCCCTGGACAGGGGGCCAATGAGCAGTTCTTC.

This clonotype was found many times. The genes are TRBV5-1 and TRBJ1-1; D remains ambiguous. This CDR3 spans 14 amino acids. Germline V gives CDR1 SGHRS, CDR2 YFSETQ. V was pared by 0 bases and J by 3 bases, with 9 bases between. CDR3 in amino acids: CASSLDAGYTEAFF. In DNA form, the CDR3 reads TGCGCCAGCAGCTTGGACGCGGGATACACTGAAGCTTTCTTT.

The chain employs TRBV5-5 and TRBJ2-3, with D unclear. Trimming shortened V by 3 bases and J by 6 bases, and 14 bases separated the two germline ends. Germline V gene lookup returns CDR1 SGHKS and CDR2 YYEKEE (reference sequence). The CDR3 covers 14 residues. The CDR3 here is CASSSPNQVDTQYF. CDR3 nucleotides: TGTGCCAGCAGCTCACCCAACCAGGTCGATACGCAGTATTTT.

This clonotype came up a few times. V gene TRBV6-1 combines with J gene TRBJ1-4, with TRBD1 as a possible D gene (6 bases). Trimming removed 8 bases from V and 7 bases from J, with 17 bases in between. Germline V lookup: CDR1 MNHNS, CDR2 SASEGT. CDR3 length equals 14 residues. The CDR3 loop is CASRGGAVGEKLFF. The DNA of the CDR3 is TGTGCCAGCCGGGGGGGGGCCGTGGGTGAAAAACTGTTTTTT.